These T cell receptor beta chains were read from a single sample in a study of metastatic and nonmetastatic thyroid tumors. TCRdb reanalyzed the PCR reads with MiXCR. The sample lists approximately 23,000 clones, 36% occurring once. Sequenced sample: blood. The receptors come from a male donor with papillary thyroid cancer or a benign thyroid nodule (not recorded which). Some clones in this sample may be carry-over from other donors' samples. Each CDR3 is given with its conserved first and last residue. Each record gives: D gene, J gene, clone size, V gene, CDR3 DNA, CDR3 protein. The D gene is left open where the match is weak. Clone size is stated in some rows and not others, as once, few, many or a class when expanded.

.	TRBJ1-2	.	TRBV20-1	TGCAGTGCTAGTTCCGGGAACTATGGCTACACCTTC	CSASSGNYGYTF
.	TRBJ2-7	.	TRBV2	TGTGCCAGCGGAGGGCACGAGCAGTACTTC	CASGGHEQYF
.	TRBJ1-5	.	TRBV4-2	TGTGCCAGCAGCGTTCACAGGGAGGGCAATCAGCCCCAGCATTTT	CASSVHREGNQPQHF
.	TRBJ2-2	many	TRBV5-6	TGTGCCAGCAGCGTGGGACGGTCGGGGGAGCTGTTTTTT	CASSVGRSGELFF
TRBD1	TRBJ2-2	.	TRBV6-1	TGTGCCAGCACGCCCACAGGGGGAAGCACCGGGGAGCTGTTTTTT	CASTPTGGSTGELFF
.	TRBJ2-5	.	TRBV15	TGTGCCACCAGCAGGTACGGAGGGGAGACCCAGTACTTC	CATSRYGGETQYF
.	TRBJ1-2	.	TRBV28	TGTGCCAGCAGTTACAGGGATGGCTACACCTTC	CASSYRDGYTF
.	TRBJ2-7	.	TRBV20-1	TGCAGTGCTACAATGGGCTTGGGACCTGAGGCGATTGAGCAGTACTTC	CSATMGLGPEAIEQYF
.	TRBJ2-3	many	TRBV14	TGTGCCAGCAGCCAAGAACCGAGGGTGTCCCCAGATACGCAGTATTTT	CASSQEPRVSPDTQYF
.	TRBJ1-1	few	TRBV28	TGTGCCAGCAGTTTATGGAGGGAAGCTTTCTTT	CASSLWREAFF
.	TRBJ2-1	medium-sized	TRBV4-3	TGCGCCAGCAGCCAAGATCGTTGGGGAGATCAGTTCTTC	CASSQDRWGDQFF
TRBD1	TRBJ2-7	few	TRBV19	TGTGCCAGTAGCGGACAGGGGGCTATCAACGAGCAGTACTTC	CASSGQGAINEQYF
TRBD2	TRBJ2-2	.	TRBV28	TGTGCCAGCATCCCGGGACTAGCGGGAGTCAGGGAGCTGTTTTTT	CASIPGLAGVRELFF
.	TRBJ2-2	medium-sized	TRBV4-1	TGCGCCAGCAGCCCCCTCAGCTACACCGGGGAGCTGTTTTTT	CASSPLSYTGELFF
TRBD2	TRBJ2-1	.	TRBV6-2/TRBV6-3	TGTGCCAGCAGAGGACTAGCCCCGGGCAATGAGCAGTTCTTC	CASRGLAPGNEQFF
TRBD2	TRBJ2-1	.	TRBV30	TGTGCCTGGAGTAGGAAGGGACTAGCCGGAGGGGAGCAGTTCTTC	CAWSRKGLAGGEQFF
TRBD1	TRBJ2-7	.	TRBV5-1	TGCGCCAGCAGCCCCCGAGGGACAGCGTCCTACGAGCAGTACTTC	CASSPRGTASYEQYF
.	TRBJ2-3	.	TRBV3-1	TGTGCCAGCAGCCAAGGGACCCTAGCGAGCACAGATACGCAGTATTTT	CASSQGTLASTDTQYF
.	TRBJ2-2	.	TRBV13	TGTGCCAGCAGCTTAGGTGGGCTCCTGGGCGGGGAGCTGTTTTTT	CASSLGGLLGGELFF
.	TRBJ2-7	many	TRBV18	TGTGCCAGCTCACCGTCCGCTTTCGTCGAGCAGTACTTC	CASSPSAFVEQYF
.	TRBJ1-1	.	TRBV6-1	TGTGCCAGCGGAAAGGAGGGGTCGGACACTGAAGCTTTCTTT	CASGKEGSDTEAFF
.	TRBJ2-7	medium-sized	TRBV20-1	TGCAGTGCTAGAGGAGGGGCCGGCTTCTACGAGCAGTACTTC	CSARGGAGFYEQYF
.	TRBJ1-2	.	TRBV19	TGTGCCAGTACCCCCGGCCAGCTTCGCAACTATGGCTACACCTTC	CASTPGQLRNYGYTF
.	TRBJ2-3	.	TRBV11-2	TGTGCCAGCAGCCTGTACAGGGCCCTTACAGATACGCAGTATTTT	CASSLYRALTDTQYF
TRBD1	TRBJ2-7	.	TRBV20-1	TGCAGTGCTAGAACCACCGAAACAGGGGGTTCCACCTACGAGCAGTACTTC	CSARTTETGGSTYEQYF
.	TRBJ2-3	many	TRBV5-1	TGCGCCAGCAGCTTCGGGGGACGGGACACAGATACGCAGTATTTT	CASSFGGRDTDTQYF
.	TRBJ1-1	.	TRBV20-1	TGCAGTGCTAGACCCCAGATCGGGGGGGACACTGAAGCTTTCTTT	CSARPQIGGDTEAFF
.	TRBJ2-3	medium-sized	TRBV28	TGTGCCAGCAGTTACACCTTTAGCACAGATACGCAGTATTTT	CASSYTFSTDTQYF
TRBD2	TRBJ2-7	.	TRBV18	TGTGCCAGCTCGAATAAGGTGGCGGGAGTCGATCAGTACTTC	CASSNKVAGVDQYF
.	TRBJ2-5	many	TRBV7-3	TGTGCCAGCAGCTTAAGATCGGGGAGTCAAGAGACCCAGTACTTC	CASSLRSGSQETQYF
.	TRBJ2-7	.	TRBV5-1	TGCGCCAGCAGCTTGGCGGGACGGACAGATGCCTACGAGCAGTACTTC	CASSLAGRTDAYEQYF
.	TRBJ2-7	.	TRBV20-1	TGCAGTTCGAGGGACATGGGGTCCTACGAGCAGTACTTC	CSSRDMGSYEQYF
.	TRBJ1-1	.	TRBV3-1	TGTGCCAGCAGCCGATCGAACACTGAAGCTTTCTTT	CASSRSNTEAFF
.	TRBJ1-6	.	TRBV20-1	TGCAGTGCTAGATCCAGCCGAGATAGCTCCTATAATTCACCCCTCCACTTT	CSARSSRDSSYNSPLHF
TRBD2	TRBJ2-1	.	TRBV3-1	TGTGCCAGCAGCCAAGAAACTAGCGGAACAATGATGCAGTTCTTC	CASSQETSGTMMQFF
TRBD2	TRBJ2-2	medium-sized	TRBV11-2	TGTGCCAGCAGCTCCCCGGCGCGACTAGCGGGGCGAAACACCGGGGAGCTGTTTTTT	CASSSPARLAGRNTGELFF
.	TRBJ1-1	many	TRBV5-4	TGTGCCAGCAGCATCTATTCTGTGGCAAGGGAAGCTTTCTTT	CASSIYSVAREAFF
TRBD2	TRBJ2-1	medium-sized	TRBV5-1	TGCGCCAGCAGCTTGGAGCCTAGCGGGCAGAGCTCCTACAATGAGCAGTTCTTC	CASSLEPSGQSSYNEQFF
.	TRBJ1-5	many	TRBV2	TGTGCCAGCAGTGAAGAGTTCTCGGTTGGACAGCCCCAGCATTTT	CASSEEFSVGQPQHF
.	TRBJ1-6	medium-sized	TRBV20-1	TGCAGTGCTAATACAGGGAATTCACCCCTCCACTTT	CSANTGNSPLHF
.	TRBJ2-7	.	TRBV6-1	TGTGCCAGCAGACCGGTACAGTCCTCATACGAGCAGTACTTC	CASRPVQSSYEQYF
TRBD2	TRBJ2-5	many	TRBV7-2	TGTGCCAGCAGTCGGACTAGCGAGATGGAGACCCAGTACTTC	CASSRTSEMETQYF
TRBD2	TRBJ2-7	.	TRBV20-1	TGCAGTGCTCCACTAGCGCATAGCTCCTACGAGCAGTACTTC	CSAPLAHSSYEQYF
TRBD2	TRBJ2-2	.	TRBV24-1	TGTGCCACCAGCCAACTAGCGGGCACCGGGGAGCTGTTTTTT	CATSQLAGTGELFF